The 17 T cell receptor beta chains reported below all come from one sample, sequenced in a study of early T cells in non-severe SARS-CoV-2 infection. One entry per CDR3 protein results from TCRdb running MiXCR on the 5' RACE reads. The sample yields tens of thousands of distinct CDR3 sequences, about 13% seen once. Sequencing was performed on whole blood. The receptors here all came from an adult who was a healthcare worker with PCR-confirmed SARS-CoV-2 infection or an uninfected control (not recorded which).

This clonotype showed up many times. The CDR3 protein is CSVERGGETQYF. CDR3 nucleotides: TGCAGCGTTGAGCGGGGAGGGGAGACCCAGTACTTC. This chain links TRBV29-1 with TRBJ2-5; 7 bases map to TRBD2. The CDR3 is 12 amino acids. The J segment lost 5 bases and the V segment lost 3 bases, leaving 3 bases of the junction unmatched. Looked up from germline, CDR1 is SQVTM and CDR2 is ANQGSEA.

This clonotype was seen more than once but under ten times. In DNA, the CDR3 is TGTGCCAGCAGCTTAGATTTTTCATCTGGTGAGCAGTTCTTC. Residues: CASSLDFSSGEQFF. V gene TRBV11-3 combines with J gene TRBJ2-1; D is undetermined. This CDR3 spans 14 amino acids. Germline CDR1 SGHNT, CDR2 YENEEA. The ends were cut back, 0 bases at V and 9 bases at J, with 12 bases in the middle.

There are a few counts of this clonotype. This chain uses TRBV4-1 with TRBJ2-7, with unresolved D. The CDR3 contains 16 residues. Germline V lookup: CDR1 MGHRA, CDR2 YSYEKL. Trimming pared 0 bases from V and 2 bases from J, leaving 14 bases between. The CDR3 DNA is TGCGCCAGCAGCCAAGAGTTCGGCTCTATTACCTACGAGCAGTACTTC. The encoded protein is CASSQEFGSITYEQYF.

This clonotype was seen ten or more times. The chain couples TRBV7-9 to TRBJ2-2; TRBD2 agrees at 7 bases. The J segment lost 0 bases and the V segment lost 0 bases, leaving 7 bases of the junction unmatched. The CDR3 extends over 18 amino acids. CDR1 is SEHNR and CDR2 is FQNEAQ in the germline V gene (reference sequence). The CDR3 nucleotides are TGTGCCAGCAGCTTAGCCCTTGAGAGCGGGGCGAACACCGGGGAGCTGTTTTTT. This encodes CASSLALESGANTGELFF.

The chain couples TRBV7-3 to TRBJ2-2, with D uncertain. The CDR3 is made up of 14 amino acids. Germline-derived CDR1 and CDR2 are SGHTA and FQGTGA. The V gene lost 3 bases and the J gene lost 0 bases, with 5 bases spanning the gap. The CDR3 DNA reads TGTGCCAGCAGCTTGGTAGCGAACACCGGGGAGCTGTTTTTT. Translated, it gives CASSLVANTGELFF.

This clonotype was detected only a few times. This chain connects TRBV5-5 to TRBJ2-1; 9 nucleotides agree with TRBD2. The CDR3 extends over 16 amino acids. Unmatched junction bases numbered 6, after V lost 4 bases and J lost 1 base. Germline lookup yields CDR1 SGHKS and CDR2 YYEKEE (reference sequence). The CDR3 sequence is CASSPASGASYNEQFF. CDR3 DNA sequence: TGTGCCAGCAGCCCAGCTAGCGGGGCGTCCTACAATGAGCAGTTCTTC.

This clonotype was detected a few times. The chain is built from TRBV6-2 or TRBV6-3 and TRBJ2-1, with TRBD2 matching 8 bases. V trimming: 6 bases; J trimming: 8 bases; junction bases outside the gene matches: 15. The CDR3 has 16 amino acids. Germline lookup yields CDR1 MNHEY and CDR2 SVGEGT. The CDR3 protein is CASSRPEGREVDEQFF. The CDR3 DNA reads TGTGCCAGCAGCCGACCTGAGGGGCGGGAGGTCGATGAGCAGTTCTTC.

The V and J genes are TRBV27 and TRBJ1-5; D possibly corresponds to TRBD1 (5 bases). Trimming took 6 bases from V and 7 from J, leaving 19 bases between them. The germline V gene encodes CDR1 MNHEY and CDR2 SMNVEV (reference sequence). The CDR3 has 15 amino acids. As DNA, the CDR3 is TGTGCCAGCAGGGAGACAGTTTTGGTGAACCAGCCCCAGCATTTT. It translates to CASRETVLVNQPQHF.

In its sample, this clonotype was seen many times. The V and J genes are TRBV11-3 and TRBJ2-1; 11 bases map to TRBD2. The germline V gene has CDR1 SGHNT and CDR2 YENEEA. The CDR3 runs to 15 residues. V was clipped by 1 base and J by 7 bases; unmatched bases: 3. CDR3 sequence (DNA): TGTGCCAGCAGCTTAGGACTAGCGGGATCAAATGAGCAGTTCTTC. Its translation: CASSLGLAGSNEQFF.

There are a few counts of this clonotype. This chain joins TRBV7-9 and TRBJ1-1; D remains ambiguous. Between the trimmed V and J ends, which lost 7 bases and 3 bases, there was a span of 9 bases. This CDR3 region has 12 residues. Germline V gene data show CDR1 as SEHNR and CDR2 as FQNEAQ (reference sequence). This chain's CDR3 is CASTAGDTEAFF. CDR3 sequence (DNA): TGTGCCAGCACCGCCGGGGACACTGAAGCTTTCTTT. The variable domain in full, with the rest retrieved from reference TRBV7-9 and TRBJ1-1, is DTGVSQNPRHKITKRGQNVTFRCDPISEHNRLYWYRQTLGQGPEFLTYFQNEAQLEKSRLLSDRFSAERPKGSFSTLEIQRTEQGDSAMYLCASTAGDTEAFFGQGTRLTVV.

The table lists this clonotype with a few counts. This chain links TRBV2 with TRBJ2-1; no clear D gene. Germline V gene data show CDR1 as SNHLY and CDR2 as FYNNEI. This CDR3 spans 16 amino acids. With 3 bases removed from V and 0 bases from J, the gap between germline ends came to 12 bases. Here the CDR3 reads CASSDLARSSYNEQFF. The CDR3 DNA is TGTGCCAGCAGTGATTTGGCTAGAAGCTCCTACAATGAGCAGTTCTTC.

This clonotype occurred a few times. The chain couples TRBV5-1 to TRBJ2-3; D is possibly TRBD1 (5 bases). Per the germline V gene, CDR1 is SGHRS and CDR2 is YFSETQ. The CDR3 covers 14 residues. Trimming shortened V by 1 base and J by 3 bases, and 9 bases separated the two germline ends. The CDR3, as DNA: TGCGCCAGCAGCTTGAGGAAGGGGACAGATACGCAGTATTTT. It specifies CASSLRKGTDTQYF.

This clonotype was seen only a few times. The rearrangement joins TRBV24-1 to TRBJ1-5, with D possibly matching TRBD1 (5 bases). The V end lost 4 bases, the J end lost 4 bases, and 10 bases lay between the germline ends. This CDR3 has 14 residues. From germline, CDR1 is KGHDR and CDR2 SFDVKD. The CDR3 DNA sequence: TGTGCCACCAGTGAATGGGGGGTTAATCAGCCCCAGCATTTT. This translates into CATSEWGVNQPQHF.

V gene TRBV6-1 combines with J gene TRBJ1-1, with 7 bases matching TRBD1. This CDR3 contains 11 residues. Germline CDR1 reads MNHNS; CDR2 reads SASEGT. J gave up 11 bases and V 3 bases, and 3 bases lay outside the gene matches. The CDR3 is CASSEDRRAFF. CDR3 in DNA: TGTGCCAGCAGTGAGGACAGGCGGGCTTTCTTT.

The chain recombines TRBV14 with TRBJ2-5, with a weak D call TRBD2 (5 bases). Germline V lookup: CDR1 SGHDN, CDR2 FVKESK. The CDR3 runs to 16 residues. The ends were cut back, 5 bases at V and 6 bases at J, with 22 bases in the middle. The CDR3 DNA reads as TGTGCCAGCAGCTTAATGCGCGGAGGCCTAGTCAAGACCCAGTACTTC. Its translation is CASSLMRGGLVKTQYF. Drawing the rest from reference TRBV14 and TRBJ2-5, the complete variable domain is EAGVTQFPSHSVIEKGQTVTLRCDPISGHDNLYWYRRVMGKEIKFLLHFVKESKQDESGMPNNRFLAERTGGTYSTLKVQPAELEDSGVYFCASSLMRGGLVKTQYFGPGTRLLVL.

The chain links TRBV2 to TRBJ2-6; tentatively, D is TRBD1 (6 bases). Germline V gene sequence: CDR1 SNHLY, CDR2 FYNNEI. The V gene lost 7 bases and the J gene lost 0 bases, with 16 bases spanning the gap. This CDR3 is built from 17 residues. CDR3 DNA: TGTGCCAGCAATATAGGACAGTCCCTCTCTGGGGCCAACGTCCTGACTTTC. Translated, it gives CASNIGQSLSGANVLTF.

This clonotype was seen a handful of times. The V and J genes are TRBV15 and TRBJ1-4; D is possibly TRBD1 (6 bases). Germline CDR1 LNHNV, CDR2 YYDKDF (reference sequence). V gave up 0 bases and J gave up 5 bases, with 13 bases separating them. The CDR3 spans 16 residues. The CDR3 spells CATSRDRGGANEKLFF. The CDR3 bases are TGTGCCACCAGCAGAGATCGAGGGGGAGCAAATGAAAAACTGTTTTTT.